This T cell receptor (beta chain) was sequenced for a study of post-analysis software for immune sequencing data. Unique-molecular-identifier-tagged TCR beta cDNA libraries were used. TCRdb recomputed calls from the PCR reads with MiXCR, one row per CDR3 protein. The data show about 500,000 distinct CDR3 sequences, around 40% seen once. Germline V CDR1 and CDR2: SGHRS, YFSETQ. The junction had 4 bases not matched to a gene; V was cut back by 4 bases and J by 0 bases. This CDR3 has 15 residues. Broader study findings: Higher frequency in patients than in controls was seen for roughly five TRBV segments, with TRBV5-6, TRBV5-1 and TRBV20-1 among them.

Turning to this clonotype: Its cognate antigen is unknown.

The chain is built from TRBV5-1 and TRBJ2-3, with TRBD1 matching 8 bases. The sequence was obtained from a girl between 10 and 17 years old with multiple sclerosis. Specimen: blood. CDR3 amino acids: CASSRTGLSTDTQYF. CDR3 nucleotides: TGCGCCAGCAGCCGGACAGGGCTAAGCACAGATACGCAGTATTTT.